One sample yielded the 4 T cell receptor beta chains listed below, sequenced in a study of T cell changes during pregnancy in multiple sclerosis. Measured with immunoSEQ multiplex PCR; TCRdb has only the in-frame clones, and not every one. Among 58,000 or so clones listed, roughly nine tenths were seen once. The specimen comprised CD4+ T cells from peripheral blood mononuclear cells, sampled in the third trimester of pregnancy. These receptors all stem from a female donor with multiple sclerosis, enrolled in a pregnancy study.

CDR3 amino acids: CASSQTGQGRSYGYTF. The CDR3 DNA reads as TGTGCCAGCAGTCAAACCGGACAGGGAAGATCCTATGGCTACACCTTC. This rearrangement joins TRBV28 to TRBJ1-2, with TRBD1 matching 8 bases. Germline CDR1 is MDHEN and CDR2 is SYDVKM. The V and J ends lost 5 bases and 4 bases, in that order; junction bases with no gene match: 12. The CDR3 extends over 16 amino acids.

The chain recombines TRBV5-6 with TRBJ1-2; 8 nucleotides match TRBD1. The V gene end was trimmed by 0 bases and the J gene end by 4 bases; junction bases not matched to a gene: 2. Per the germline V gene, CDR1 is SGHDT and CDR2 is YYEEEE. This CDR3 has 14 residues. CDR3 DNA sequence: TGTGCCAGCAGCTTGGGGACAGGGAGCTATGGCTACACCTTC. This translates into CASSLGTGSYGYTF.

This chain links TRBV30 with TRBJ2-5; 7 positions agree with TRBD2. The DNA end is a closer match to TRBJ2-7, so the J assignment may be wrong. Germline CDR1 and CDR2: GTSNPN and SVGIG (reference sequence). The CDR3 is 14 residues long. CDR3 sequence reads: CAWSVRAGIHEQYF. CDR3 sequence (DNA): TGTGCCTGGAGTGTACGAGCGGGGATCCACGAGCAGTACTTC.

This clone was counted a single time. The chain carries TRBV10-3 and TRBJ2-1; weak D call: TRBD1 (6 bases). Trimming removed 3 bases from V and 9 bases from J, with 9 bases in between. There are 12 residues in the CDR3. CDR1 is ENHRY and CDR2 is SYGVKD in the germline V gene. The CDR3 DNA reads as TGTGCCATCAGTGAACTAGGGGGTGAGCAGTTCTTC. Translating gives CAISELGGEQFF.